Listed here is a single T cell receptor (beta chain). What it binds is not known. This sample is drawn from a study of post-analysis software for immune sequencing data. The study, taken as a whole, reports: There were five or six TRBV segments more frequent in patients than controls, and TRBV5-6, TRBV5-1 and TRBV20-1 were among them. Under the F measure, samples that were prepared in one batch clustered strongly together.

Unique-molecular-identifier-tagged TCR beta cDNA libraries were used. MiXCR was run by TCRdb on the PCR reads, yielding one entry per CDR3 protein. The table shows 750,000 to 900,000 distinct CDR3 sequences, with around 46% occurring only once. Germline V CDR1 and CDR2: MNHNS, SASEGT. This CDR3 region has 16 residues. V was clipped by 1 base and J by 4 bases; unmatched bases: 8. The TCR comes from a girl aged 5-17 years with multiple sclerosis. Input material: blood. The V gene is TRBV6-1, the J gene TRBJ2-3, with 7 bases aligning to TRBD2. The CDR3 nucleotides are TGTGCCAGCAGTGAAGGGGCGGGAGATGGCTCAGATACGCAGTATTTT. Protein product: CASSEGAGDGSDTQYF.